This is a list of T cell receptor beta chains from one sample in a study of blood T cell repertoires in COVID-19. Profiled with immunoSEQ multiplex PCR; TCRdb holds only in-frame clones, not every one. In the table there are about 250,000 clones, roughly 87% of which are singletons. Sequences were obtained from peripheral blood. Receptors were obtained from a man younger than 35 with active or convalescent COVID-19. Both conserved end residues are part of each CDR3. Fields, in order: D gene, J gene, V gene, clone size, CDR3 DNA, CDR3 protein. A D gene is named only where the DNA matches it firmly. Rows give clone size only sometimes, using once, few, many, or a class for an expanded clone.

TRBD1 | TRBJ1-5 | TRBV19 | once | TGTGCCAGTAGGAGAAACGGACAGGGGGCGTCTCAGCCCCAGCATTTT | CASRRNGQGASQPQHF
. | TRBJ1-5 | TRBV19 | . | TGTGCCAGTAGTATTGGGGGGTGGGGGAGCAATCAGCCCCAGCATTTT | CASSIGGWGSNQPQHF
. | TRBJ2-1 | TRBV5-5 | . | TGTGCCAGCAGCCCTTCCCTAGACTCCTACAATGAGCAGTTCTTC | CASSPSLDSYNEQFF
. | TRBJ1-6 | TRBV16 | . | TGTGCCAGCAGCCAATCAAGGGGGGGCGCCGCGGCACCCCTCCACTTT | CASSQSRGGAAAPLHF
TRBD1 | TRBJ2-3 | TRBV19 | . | TGTGCCAGTAGTCCTGGACAGGGGGGGACAGATACGCAGTATTTT | CASSPGQGGTDTQYF
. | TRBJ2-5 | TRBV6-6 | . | TGTGCCAGCAGCCTCGAGAGACGGGACCAAGAGACCCAGTACTTC | CASSLERRDQETQYF
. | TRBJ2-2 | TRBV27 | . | TGTGCCAGCAGCCCCATCCCGGGAGAAACACATCTTACCACCGGGGAGCTGTTTTTT | CASSPIPGETHLTTGELFF
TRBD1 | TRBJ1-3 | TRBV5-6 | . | TGTGCCAGCAGCCGCGGGACAGGGGTTGGAAACACCATATATTTT | CASSRGTGVGNTIYF
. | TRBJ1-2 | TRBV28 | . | TGTGCCAGCAGTTACGGACAGAGTGTTGGCTACACCTTC | CASSYGQSVGYTF
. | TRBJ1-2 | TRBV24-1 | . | TGTGCCACCAGTGACCCGACAGGAGGCTACACCTTC | CATSDPTGGYTF
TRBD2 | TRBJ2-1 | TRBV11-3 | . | TGTGCCAGCAGCTCGTGGACTAGCGGGCACAATGAGCAGTTCTTC | CASSSWTSGHNEQFF
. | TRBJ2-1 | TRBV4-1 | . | TGCGCCAGCAGCCATGTTGGGGGCCCGCGGAACAATGAGCAGTTCTTC | CASSHVGGPRNNEQFF
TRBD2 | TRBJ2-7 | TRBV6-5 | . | TGTGCCAGCGGGACTAGCGGGAGTAATTACTTC | CASGTSGSNYF
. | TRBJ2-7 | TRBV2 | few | TGTGCCAGCAGTGAAGCGGCAGGGGAGTACGAGCAGTACTTC | CASSEAAGEYEQYF
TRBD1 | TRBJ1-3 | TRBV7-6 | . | TGTGCCAGCAGCCTTGAAGACAGGGCGAATGGAAACACCATATATTTT | CASSLEDRANGNTIYF
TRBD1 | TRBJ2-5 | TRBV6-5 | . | TGTGCCAGCAGTTACAGGGGGCGCCAAGAGACCCAGTACTTC | CASSYRGRQETQYF
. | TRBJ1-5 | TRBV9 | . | TGTGCCAGCAGCCCCGGCGGCAGTAGCAATCAGCCCCAGCATTTT | CASSPGGSSNQPQHF
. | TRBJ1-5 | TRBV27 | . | TGTGCCAGCAGGCCCGGGACTGCTAATCAGCCCCAGCATTTT | CASRPGTANQPQHF
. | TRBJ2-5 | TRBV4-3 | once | TGCGCCAGCAGCCGCCTTAAAGGGGTTCCGGAAGAGACCCAGTACTTC | CASSRLKGVPEETQYF
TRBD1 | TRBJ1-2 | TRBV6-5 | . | TGTGCCAGCAGCCGAGGACAGGGGGGGTATGGCTACACCTTC | CASSRGQGGYGYTF
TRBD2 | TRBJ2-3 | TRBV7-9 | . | TGTGCCAGCAGCTTAGCTCTAGCGGGGACTCGCACAGATACGCAGTATTTT | CASSLALAGTRTDTQYF
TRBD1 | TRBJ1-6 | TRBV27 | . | TGTGCCAGCAGTGTCAGGGTCCGCCGGGACAGAGATAATTCACCCCTCCACTTT | CASSVRVRRDRDNSPLHF
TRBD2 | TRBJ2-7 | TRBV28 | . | TGTGCCAGCAATGATCATGTGGGTAGCGGGTCCTACGAGCAGTACTTC | CASNDHVGSGSYEQYF
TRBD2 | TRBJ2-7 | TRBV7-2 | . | TGTGCCAGCAGAGGACTAGCGGGACCCTACGAGCAGTACTTC | CASRGLAGPYEQYF
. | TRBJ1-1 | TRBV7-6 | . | TGTGCCAGCAGCTTAGCGGGCTCTTACACTGAAGCTTTCTTT | CASSLAGSYTEAFF
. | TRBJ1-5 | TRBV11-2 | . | TGTGCCAGCAGCTTAGGCGGGGATCAGCCCCAGCATTTT | CASSLGGDQPQHF
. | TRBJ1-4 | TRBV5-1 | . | TGCGCCAGCAGTGGGGACTGGGGTGAAAAACTGTTTTTT | CASSGDWGEKLFF
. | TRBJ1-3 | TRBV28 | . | TGTGCCAGCAGTTTCCCGACTTTGACAGTCCTCTCTGGAAACACCATATATTTT | CASSFPTLTVLSGNTIYF
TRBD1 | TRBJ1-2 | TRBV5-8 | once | TGTGCCAGCAGCGTCACAGGGGGCCTCTATGGCTACACCTTC | CASSVTGGLYGYTF
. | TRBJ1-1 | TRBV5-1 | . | TGCGCCAGCAGCTTGGCCACCGGGGAGGGCACTGAAGCTTTCTTT | CASSLATGEGTEAFF
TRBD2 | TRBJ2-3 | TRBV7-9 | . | TGTGCCAGCAGCTTAGTTGCGGGAGCGATAGATACGCAGTATTTT | CASSLVAGAIDTQYF